The next 17 T cell receptor beta chains were all read from a single sample in a study of Graves' ophthalmopathy and Graves' hyperthyroidism. RNA served as the template for amplifying TCR beta CDR3 regions. RT-PCR was first run with HTBI primers, then multiplex PCR in a second round. TCRdb recomputed calls from the multiplex PCR reads with MiXCR, one row per CDR3 protein. The repertoire holds approximately 700,000 distinct CDR3 sequences, with over 40% as singletons. The specimen sequenced was peripheral blood. The source of these receptors is an adult man with Graves' ophthalmopathy.

For this clonotype: With a much larger clone just one base away, this may be a read error. The CDR3 does not close with the conserved phenylalanine or tryptophan, likely indicating a read error. This chain uses TRBV6-1 with TRBJ1-5; D unclear. Germline lookup yields CDR1 MNHNS and CDR2 SASEGT. The CDR3 contains 12 residues. V lost 10 bases and J 6 bases, leaving 13 bases between the germline ends. CDR3 DNA: TGTGCCACCTCGGAGTGGAGTCAGCCCCAGCATCTT. It translates to CATSEWSQPQHL.

At least ten counts were recorded for this clonotype. The chain uses TRBV11-2 and TRBJ1-1; D possibly corresponds to TRBD1 (5 bases). The CDR3 has 14 amino acids. Germline CDR1 SGHAT, CDR2 FQNNGV. The V end was cut by 3 bases, the J end by 3 bases, with 11 bases between. CDR3 coding DNA: TGTGCCAGCAGCTTCAGGCTGGGGGACACTGAAGCTTTCTTT. This encodes CASSFRLGDTEAFF.

This clonotype came up a few times. The chain uses TRBV20-1 and TRBJ1-4; D ambiguous. The CDR3 contains 11 residues. Trimming stripped 1 base from V and 7 bases from J, with 4 bases between. CDR1 and CDR2 (germline): DFQATT, SNEGSKA (reference sequence). CDR3 loop: CSARGSEKLFF. CDR3 bases: TGCAGTGCTAGAGGGTCTGAAAAACTGTTTTTT.

This clonotype has ten or more counts. The V call is TRBV9, the J call TRBJ2-7, with a weak D call TRBD1 (6 bases). There are 15 residues in the CDR3. The V and J ends lost 0 bases and 2 bases respectively, with 12 bases between them. CDR1 and CDR2 from the germline V gene are SGDLS and YYNGEE. Here the CDR3 reads CASSVGSGATYEQYF. CDR3 coding DNA: TGTGCCAGCAGCGTAGGTTCAGGGGCCACCTACGAGCAGTACTTC.

This clonotype was counted ten times or more. The rearrangement uses TRBV25-1 and TRBJ2-2, with 10 bases aligning to TRBD2. CDR3 length equals 16 residues. Trimming at V came to 3 bases and at J to 6 bases, leaving 7 bases not matched to a gene. The germline V gene encodes CDR1 MGHDK and CDR2 SYGVNS. CDR3 sequence reads: CASSDKVAGGSGELFF. The CDR3 DNA reads TGTGCCAGCAGTGATAAAGTAGCGGGGGGTTCCGGGGAGCTGTTTTTT.

The chain has TRBV29-1 and TRBJ2-6, with 8 bases identical to TRBD1. CDR1 is SQVTM, CDR2 ANQGSEA, per germline. The CDR3 runs to 15 residues. The V and J ends lost 6 bases and 2 bases, in that order; junction bases with no gene match: 6. CDR3 sequence: CSVQQGVAGANVLTF. Written as DNA, the CDR3 is TGCAGCGTACAACAGGGGGTGGCTGGGGCCAACGTCCTGACTTTC.

The chain couples TRBV24-1 to TRBJ1-5, with 8 bases that match TRBD1. Losses at the gene ends were 7 bases for V and 11 bases for J; bases not matched to a gene: 12. Germline V gene lookup returns CDR1 KGHDR and CDR2 SFDVKD. The CDR3 has 14 amino acids. Written as DNA, the CDR3 is TGTGCCACCAGCAAAGGAGCAGGGGGCAAGACCCAGCATTTT. Protein: CATSKGAGGKTQHF.

This clonotype was counted many times. The CDR3 sequence: CAISGLANTGELFF. The CDR3, as DNA: TGTGCCATCAGTGGACTAGCGAACACCGGGGAGCTGTTTTTT. The V and J genes are TRBV10-3 and TRBJ2-2, with D maybe TRBD2 (6 bases). Trimming took off 4 bases at V and 0 bases at J, with 6 bases between the two ends. Germline CDR1 reads ENHRY; CDR2 reads SYGVKD. The CDR3 loop spans 14 amino acids.

This chain links TRBV2 with TRBJ2-5, with TRBD2 identical over 10 bases. The CDR3 loop spans 15 amino acids. The V gene's germline CDR1 is SNHLY and CDR2 FYNNEI. Trimming cost V 5 bases and J 5 bases; bases outside gene matches: 8. CDR3 sequence (DNA): TGTGCCAGCAGTTACAGCGGGAGGGCCGCGGAGACCCAGTACTTC. Translation: CASSYSGRAAETQYF.

The rearrangement uses TRBV7-3 and TRBJ2-2; tentatively, D is TRBD2 (5 bases). The CDR3 extends over 16 amino acids. Deletions cut 5 bases from V and 0 bases from J, with 13 bases between. In germline, CDR1 is SGHTA, CDR2 FQGTGA. The CDR3 region is CASSPHGLANTGELFF. CDR3 sequence (DNA): TGTGCCAGCAGCCCGCACGGACTGGCGAACACCGGGGAGCTGTTTTTT. Together with reference TRBV7-3 and TRBJ2-2, the CDR3 gives the full variable domain: GAGVSQTPSNKVTEKGKYVELRCDPISGHTALYWYRQSLGQGPEFLIYFQGTGAADDSGLPNDRFFAVRPEGSVSTLKIQRTERGDSAVYLCASSPHGLANTGELFFGEGSRLTVL.

This sequence joins TRBV29-1 and TRBJ1-2; 7 nucleotides align to TRBD1. CDR3 length: 11 residues. Germline trimming cut 7 bases from V and 5 bases from J; bases unmatched to any gene: 4. CDR1 is SQVTM and CDR2 is ANQGSEA in the germline V gene. The CDR3 loop is CSGGQKYGYTF. The CDR3 region has the DNA TGCAGCGGGGGACAGAAGTATGGCTACACCTTC.

This clonotype was found many times. The chain employs TRBV7-2 and TRBJ1-4; D is ambiguous. Germline assignment: CDR1 SGHTA and CDR2 FQGNSA. V was trimmed by 2 bases and J by 5 bases, leaving 9 bases between them. The CDR3 extends over 14 amino acids. CDR3 loop: CASSLTGENEKLFF. CDR3 DNA sequence: TGTGCCAGCAGCTTAACCGGCGAGAATGAAAAACTGTTTTTT.

The chain carries TRBV7-8 and TRBJ1-4; a possible D gene is TRBD1 (5 bases). Between the trimmed V and J ends, which lost 2 bases and 7 bases, there was a span of 20 bases. The germline V gene encodes CDR1 SGHVS and CDR2 FQNEAQ. The CDR3 length is 17 residues. CDR3 sequence (DNA): TGTGCCAGCAGCTTAAGAGCGGGACCTCGATCGTCTGAAAAACTGTTTTTT. Translated: CASSLRAGPRSSEKLFF.

This clonotype was detected many times. CDR3 region: CNGRKGWNTEAFF. The CDR3 DNA sequence: TGCAACGGGAGAAAGGGATGGAACACTGAAGCTTTCTTT. V is TRBV29-1 and J is TRBJ1-1, with unresolved D. The germline V gene encodes CDR1 SQVTM and CDR2 ANQGSEA. The length of the CDR3 is 13 residues.

The chain joins TRBV4-1 to TRBJ2-2; a weak D match, TRBD2 (6 bases). Germline V CDR1 and CDR2: MGHRA, YSYEKL. V was shortened by 0 bases and J by 4 bases, with 12 bases between the two germline ends. CDR3 length equals 16 residues. CDR3 protein: CASSQDTKGGTGELFF. CDR3 sequence (DNA): TGCGCCAGCAGCCAAGATACGAAGGGAGGCACCGGGGAGCTGTTTTTT.

The rearrangement uses TRBV10-3 and TRBJ1-4; TRBD1 matches at 8 bases. The V segment lost 10 bases and the J segment 5 bases; nucleotides outside the gene matches: 6. CDR3 length: 13 amino acids. The V gene's germline CDR1 is ENHRY and CDR2 SYGVKD. The CDR3 region has the DNA TGTGCCAGCGAGGGACAGGAGAATGAAAAACTGTTTTTT. It is translated as CASEGQENEKLFF.

The gene calls are TRBV5-6 and TRBJ1-2, with unresolved D. Germline V gene sequence: CDR1 SGHDT, CDR2 YYEEEE. The CDR3 loop spans 11 amino acids. Trimming left V 6 bases short and J 8 bases short, with 11 bases between. The CDR3, as DNA: TGTGCCAGCACCCCCGCGGGAGGCTACACCTTC. Its protein is CASTPAGGYTF.